The text below deals with one TCR beta chain. As yet, its antigen is unknown. V was pared by 1 base and J by 1 base, with 11 bases between. Germline V gene sequence: CDR1 SGHVS, CDR2 FQNEAQ. This CDR3 comprises 16 residues. Both 60 Vbeta primers and 13 Jbeta primers went into the PCR. TCRdb's copy holds only in-frame clones and misses some; the assay was immunoSEQ multiplex PCR. The table lists fewer than 150,000 clones, approximately 80% of them singletons. This entry belongs to a study of cytomegalovirus exposure and HLA in healthy donors. Overall study findings and caveats: Later analysis revealed greater clonal expansion in HLA-associated TCR beta chains than in equally common others.

The specimen was PBMCs. V usage is TRBV7-8 and J usage is TRBJ2-4; D perhaps matches TRBD2 (7 bases). This TCR was recovered from a man aged 45-60 years in good health and CMV-seronegative. CDR3 protein: CASSLGGGSAKNIQYF. The CDR3 DNA reads as TGTGCCAGCAGCTTAGGGGGGGGCAGCGCCAAAAACATTCAGTACTTC.